The T cell receptor (beta chain) under discussion was sequenced for a study of blood T cell repertoires in COVID-19. Looking at the study overall: There were acute and convalescent COVID-19 samples, and they came from the United States, Italy and Spain. Sources were T cells, B-cell-depleted T cells, or PBMCs; the material itself was cDNA or gDNA.

Germline CDR1 and CDR2: SGHNT and YYREEE (reference sequence). V was trimmed by 4 bases and J by 7 bases, leaving 14 bases between them. The CDR3 is made up of 14 amino acids. Original processing notes: Quantification of nucleated cells was approximated via reference gene primer amplification. TCRdb's copy holds only in-frame clones and misses some; the assay was immunoSEQ multiplex PCR. Clonal size and the V and J genes are those of that table, whereas D and trimming came from the DNA. The repertoire consists of approximately 200,000 clones, with around nine tenths occurring once and the leading ten covering approximately 6.2%.

The sequence was collected from a man in his sixties who had recovered from COVID-19. V usage is TRBV5-4 and J usage is TRBJ1-4; possible D gene TRBD1, 6 bases. Specimen: peripheral blood. CDR3 nucleotides: TGTGCCAGCAGCCACCGGGACATGATTGAAAAACTGTTTTTT. Protein product: CASSHRDMIEKLFF.